This T cell receptor beta chain was recovered during a study of patients and donors after allogeneic stem cell transplantation. V lost 6 bases and J lost 2, with 18 bases in between. Germline CDR1 and CDR2: SGHTA and FQGNSA. This CDR3 has 16 residues. One entry per CDR3 protein results from TCRdb running MiXCR on the RT-PCR reads. Among 800,000 to 1,000,000 distinct CDR3 sequences listed, more than 15% were seen once. This receptor was taken from a human donor who was either an allogeneic HSCT recipient or a stem cell or donor lymphocyte infusion donor (not recorded which). It is not recorded whose cells these are; they may come from a transplant donor. The sample taken for sequencing was blood, either unsorted or a sorted T cell fraction (not recorded which). The gene calls are TRBV7-2 and TRBJ2-3; perhaps TRBD2 as D (6 bases). The CDR3 DNA sequence: TGTGCCAGCAGTCGGAAATCAGCGGGCGCCACAGATACGCAGTATTTT. This gives the protein CASSRKSAGATDTQYF.